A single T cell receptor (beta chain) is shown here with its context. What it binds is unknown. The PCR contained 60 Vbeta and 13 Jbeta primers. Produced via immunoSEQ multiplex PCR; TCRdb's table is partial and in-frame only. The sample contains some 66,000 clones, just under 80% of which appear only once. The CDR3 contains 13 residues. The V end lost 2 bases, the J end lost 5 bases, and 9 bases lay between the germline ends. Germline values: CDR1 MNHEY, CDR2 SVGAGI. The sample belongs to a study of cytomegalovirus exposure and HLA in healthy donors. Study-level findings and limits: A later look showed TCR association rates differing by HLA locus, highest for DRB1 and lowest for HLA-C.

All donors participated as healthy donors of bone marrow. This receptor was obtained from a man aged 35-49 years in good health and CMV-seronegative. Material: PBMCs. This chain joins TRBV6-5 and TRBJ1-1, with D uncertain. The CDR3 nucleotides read TGTGCCAGCAGTTACGCAGTGCGGACTGAAGCTTTCTTT. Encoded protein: CASSYAVRTEAFF.